This T cell receptor (beta chain) stems from a study of cytotoxic CD8 clonotypes in ibrutinib-treated CLL. Overall study context: After a median of about 70 months, 14 patients stayed remitted and some 12 progressed; responses had been partial in about 24 and complete in 2.

With sequencing, the targeted depth ranged from 1 in 200,000 to 1 in 1 million T cells. The protocol was immunoSEQ multiplex PCR, while the TCRdb copy is restricted to in-frame clones and leaves out a portion. The data contain tens of thousands of clones, roughly 50% of them singletons. Study-wide findings and caveats: Under therapy, public clonotypes either contracted or stayed stable, and they were uncommon. At the start, clonality exceeded age-matched healthy donors and followed circulating CD8+ T-cell counts.

In regard to this clone: Antigen unknown.

V shed 0 bases and J 3 bases; nucleotides not matched to a gene: 6. Germline CDR1 and CDR2: SGHVS and FNYEAQ. The CDR3 is 16 amino acids. The chain uses TRBV7-6 and TRBJ2-7, with 9 bases lining up with TRBD1. The sequence was obtained from a human donor with chronic lymphocytic leukemia. Specimen: PBMCs, collected at disease progression, from a patient treated with ibrutinib. CDR3 in amino acids: CASSLADPGQGYEQYF. CDR3 coding DNA: TGTGCCAGCAGCTTAGCGGATCCGGGACAGGGCTACGAGCAGTACTTC. Complete variable domain (other parts from reference TRBV7-6 and TRBJ2-7): GAGVSQSPRYKVTKRGQDVALRCDPISGHVSLYWYRQALGQGPEFLTYFNYEAQQDKSGLPNDRFSAERPEGSISTLTIQRTEQRDSAMYRCASSLADPGQGYEQYFGPGTRLTVT.